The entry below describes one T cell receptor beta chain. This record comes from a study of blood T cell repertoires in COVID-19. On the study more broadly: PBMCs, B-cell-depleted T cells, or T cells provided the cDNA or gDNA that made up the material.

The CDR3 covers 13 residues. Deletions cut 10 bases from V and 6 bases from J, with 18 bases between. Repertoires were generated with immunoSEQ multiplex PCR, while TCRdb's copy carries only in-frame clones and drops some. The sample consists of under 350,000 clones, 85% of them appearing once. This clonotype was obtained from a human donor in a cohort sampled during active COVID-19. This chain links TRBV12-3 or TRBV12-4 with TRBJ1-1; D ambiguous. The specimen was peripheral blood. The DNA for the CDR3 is TGTGCCACCGCGGCCCCCTATTCTGCTGAAGCTTTCTTT. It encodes CATAAPYSAEAFF.